The 2 T cell receptor beta chains given below trace back to one sample, sequenced in a study of CXCR3-negative and CXCR3-positive naive CD8 T cells. Study findings and constraints: The study found more hydrophobic TRB CDR3s in CXCR3-positive naive cells than in CXCR3-negative naive cells.

Antigen specificity for these receptors is unknown. In preparing the TRB cDNA libraries, 5' RACE with UMI labels was used. TCRdb re-analyzed the 5' RACE reads; it lists each CDR3 protein once, without DNA. The table lists around 60,000 distinct CDR3 sequences, with approximately 0.8% in the top ten. The sequencing input was naive CXCR3+ CD8+ T cells from blood. Noted subset: CD45RO-CCR7+CD27+CD95- naive CD8+ T cells expressing CXCR3 (TNR3+). The receptor set was obtained from a human donor in good health. Some clones in this sample may be carry-over from other donors' samples.

The CDR3 is CASSQGGATGGSYEQYF. This sequence joins TRBV4-3 and TRBJ2-7; the TRBD1 assignment by TCRdb is unverifiable without DNA. This CDR3 is 17 amino acids long. The germline CDR1 and CDR2 sequences are LGHNA and YSLEER.

The chain couples TRBV19 to TRBJ2-7. This CDR3 is 14 amino acids long. In germline, CDR1 is LNHDA, CDR2 SQIVND (reference sequence). CDR3 sequence: CASSIGDGYYEQYF.